These 28 T cell receptor beta chains came from one sample sequenced in a study of T cell repertoires in cytomegalovirus infection. Their recognized antigens are unknown. TCRdb re-derived calls from the reads in MiXCR, one entry per CDR3 protein. This table holds about a million distinct CDR3 sequences, around 29% found once. Sequencing was performed on cultured CD8+ T cells from PBMCs, taken from culture after CMV antigen stimulation. The receptor source for this set is a human donor in good health (CMV status not recorded). Some clones in this sample may be carry-over from other donors' samples.

This clonotype was seen more than once but under ten times. V gene TRBV7-9 combines with J gene TRBJ2-7; maybe TRBD1 (6 bases). Trimming left V 2 bases short and J 3 bases short, with 14 bases between. Germline CDR1 reads SEHNR; CDR2 reads FQNEAQ (reference sequence). The CDR3 is 15 amino acids. The CDR3 reads CASSLWDNGFYEQYF. DNA for the CDR3: TGTGCCAGCAGCTTATGGGACAATGGGTTCTACGAGCAGTACTTC.

The rearrangement uses TRBV19 and TRBJ1-1, with D unclear. The germline V gene has CDR1 LNHDA and CDR2 SQIVND (reference sequence). Trimming cost V 10 bases and J 1 base, with 13 bases left between them. The length of the CDR3 is 13 residues. The CDR3 sequence is CAMRGGGNTEAFF. DNA for the CDR3: TGTGCCATGCGGGGTGGCGGGAACACTGAAGCTTTCTTT.

This clonotype was counted between two and nine times. The chain uses TRBV7-6 and TRBJ2-7; D gene uncertain. There are 13 residues in the CDR3. The germline V and J ends were trimmed by 1 base and 6 bases, with 10 bases remaining between them. Germline loops: CDR1 SGHVS, CDR2 FNYEAQ. For the CDR3, the DNA is TGTGCCAGCAGCTTAGGGGTCACCTCCGAGCAGTACTTC. Its protein product is CASSLGVTSEQYF.

This clonotype was found a few times. The chain couples TRBV27 to TRBJ1-5, with D maybe TRBD1 (5 bases). CDR3 size: 11 residues. V was pared by 10 bases and J by 3 bases, with 7 bases between. Germline V gives CDR1 MNHEY, CDR2 SMNVEV (reference sequence). CDR3 coding DNA: TGTGCCACAGGGTTCAATCAGCCCCAGCATTTT. Translation gives CATGFNQPQHF.

This clonotype was recorded a few times. The chain employs TRBV25-1 and TRBJ2-2, with D perhaps TRBD2 (6 bases). Trimming removed 0 bases at V and 3 bases at J, with 14 bases between. The CDR3 sequence is 17 residues long. CDR1 MGHDK and CDR2 SYGVNS come from the germline V gene. The CDR3 DNA reads as TGTGCCAGCAGTGAATATTTCACGGGAGCAGACACCGGGGAGCTGTTTTTT. Amino acid sequence: CASSEYFTGADTGELFF. Filled out from reference TRBV25-1 and TRBJ2-2, the complete variable domain reads EADIYQTPRYLVIGTGKKITLECSQTMGHDKMYWYQQDPGMELHLIHYSYGVNSTEKGDLSSESTVSRIRTEHFPLTLESARPSHTSQYLCASSEYFTGADTGELFFGEGSRLTVL.

Comments on this clonotype: One junction end does not reproduce the germline sequence, and a read error may be involved. The chain combines TRBV7-7 with TRBJ2-7; D is possibly TRBD1 or TRBD2 (7 bases each). CDR3 length: 14 residues. CDR1 is SSHAT, CDR2 FNYEAQ, per germline (reference sequence). DNA of the CDR3: TGTGCTAGCAGCGAGGGGGCGGGGGCCTACGAGCAGTACTTC. Its translation is CASSEGAGAYEQYF.

At least ten counts were recorded for this clonotype. The chain has TRBV7-9 and TRBJ1-1; 8 bases are shared with TRBD1. This CDR3 contains 14 residues. Germline CDR1 is SEHNR and CDR2 is FQNEAQ (reference sequence). The trim removed 5 bases at V and 4 bases at J, leaving 6 bases unmatched. As DNA, the CDR3 is TGTGCCAGCAGCCCACAGGGGGGGAGCACTGAAGCTTTCTTT. Translated: CASSPQGGSTEAFF.

This clonotype came up a few times. The chain uses TRBV24-1 and TRBJ2-3, with D unclear. V was trimmed by 4 bases and J by 4 bases, leaving 11 bases between them. Germline CDR1 KGHDR, CDR2 SFDVKD. The CDR3 loop spans 14 amino acids. The DNA of the CDR3 is TGTGCCACCAGTGACTACCGACCCGCAGATACGCAGTATTTT. As protein: CATSDYRPADTQYF.

The chain links TRBV25-1 to TRBJ1-1, with TRBD1 matching 9 bases. Per the germline V gene, CDR1 is MGHDK and CDR2 is SYGVNS. Unmatched junction bases numbered 10, after V lost 10 bases and J lost 7 bases. The CDR3 extends over 13 amino acids. The CDR3 sequence: CANKPGTGHEAFF. DNA for the CDR3: TGTGCCAACAAACCCGGGACAGGGCATGAAGCTTTCTTT.

This sequence joins TRBV5-5 and TRBJ2-1; D possibly matches TRBD1 or TRBD2 (6 bases each). Germline V lookup: CDR1 SGHKS, CDR2 YYEKEE (reference sequence). Trimming took off 1 base at V and 3 bases at J, with 14 bases between the two ends. The CDR3 is made up of 16 amino acids. CDR3 sequence: CASSLPGAVGYNEQFF. The CDR3 region has the DNA TGTGCCAGCAGCTTGCCGGGGGCAGTTGGCTACAATGAGCAGTTCTTC.

This clonotype was picked up a small number of times. The chain uses TRBV29-1 and TRBJ1-1; D gene ambiguous. V shed 4 bases and J shed 3 bases, with 6 bases lying between them. Germline assignment: CDR1 SQVTM and CDR2 ANQGSEA. The CDR3 is 11 residues long. This CDR3 is CSVADYTEAFF. The CDR3 DNA sequence: TGCAGCGTTGCCGATTACACTGAAGCTTTCTTT. Full variable domain (rest looked up from reference TRBV29-1 and TRBJ1-1): SAVISQKPSRDICQRGTSLTIQCQVDSQVTMMFWYRQQPGQSLTLIATANQGSEATYESGFVIDKFPISRPNLTFSTLTVSNMSPEDSSIYLCSVADYTEAFFGQGTRLTVV.

This clonotype was found a few times. The J gene is TRBJ1-4, the V gene TRBV6-1, with 8 bases aligning to TRBD1. The CDR3 sequence is 16 residues long. Germline V CDR1 and CDR2: MNHNS, SASEGT. With V trimmed by 3 bases and J by 6 bases, 9 bases remained unmatched. CDR3 protein: CASSDALQGAYEKLFF. The CDR3 DNA reads as TGTGCCAGCAGTGACGCACTCCAGGGGGCGTATGAAAAACTGTTTTTT.

The chain carries TRBV9 and TRBJ2-1; D remains ambiguous. The CDR3 consists of 17 residues. Trimming removed 1 base at V and 2 bases at J, with 16 bases between. The germline V gene has CDR1 SGDLS and CDR2 YYNGEE. This chain's CDR3 is CASSVTGQAPPYNEQFF. The CDR3 DNA reads TGTGCCAGCAGCGTAACTGGGCAGGCCCCTCCCTACAATGAGCAGTTCTTC. The full variable domain, in which reference TRBV9 and TRBJ2-1 provide the parts outside the CDR3, is DSGVTQTPKHLITATGQRVTLRCSPRSGDLSVYWYQQSLDQGLQFLIQYYNGEERAKGNILERFSAQQFPDLHSELNLSSLELGDSALYFCASSVTGQAPPYNEQFFGPGTRLTVL.

V gene TRBV10-3 combines with J gene TRBJ2-2, with D tentatively TRBD1 or TRBD2 (5 bases each). The germline V gene has CDR1 ENHRY and CDR2 SYGVKD. There are 11 residues in the CDR3. Trimming stripped 8 bases from V and 7 bases from J, with 8 bases between. Here the CDR3 reads CAIGGIGELFF. The DNA for the CDR3 is TGTGCCATCGGGGGAATCGGGGAGCTGTTTTTT.

There are a few counts of this clonotype. V is TRBV19 and J is TRBJ2-3, with 8 positions matching TRBD2. The V gene end was trimmed by 5 bases and the J gene end by 4 bases; junction bases not matched to a gene: 8. The CDR3 loop spans 15 amino acids. From germline, CDR1 is LNHDA and CDR2 SQIVND (reference sequence). The CDR3 DNA reads as TGTGCCAGTAGTCCTAAGCGGGGGAGTGCAGATACGCAGTATTTT. Protein sequence: CASSPKRGSADTQYF. Full variable domain (outside the CDR3, taken from reference TRBV19 and TRBJ2-3): DGGITQSPKYLFRKEGQNVTLSCEQNLNHDAMYWYRQDPGQGLRLIYYSQIVNDFQKGDIAEGYSVSREKKESFPLTVTSAQKNPTAFYLCASSPKRGSADTQYFGPGTRLTVL.

V usage is TRBV12-5 and J usage is TRBJ1-6; tentatively, D is TRBD1 (6 bases). The V end lost 8 bases, the J end lost 5 bases, and 13 bases lay between the germline ends. Germline V gene lookup returns CDR1 LGHNT and CDR2 FRNRAP. This CDR3 region has 14 residues. The CDR3 DNA reads as TGTGCTAGTCGAGGGGGGGTAGATAATTCACCCCTCCACTTT. Protein: CASRGGVDNSPLHF.

This clonotype has only one observation. The chain carries TRBV20-1 and TRBJ2-1, with D perhaps TRBD2 (6 bases). Germline values: CDR1 DFQATT, CDR2 SNEGSKA (reference sequence). Between the trimmed V and J ends, which lost 6 bases and 0 bases, there was a span of 12 bases. This CDR3 is built from 14 residues. The CDR3 loop is CSAPGLTSYNEQFF. The CDR3, as DNA: TGCAGTGCCCCAGGACTAACCTCCTACAATGAGCAGTTCTTC.

V is TRBV27 and J is TRBJ2-1; 11 bases map to TRBD2. The CDR3 covers 15 residues. Looked up from germline, CDR1 is MNHEY and CDR2 is SMNVEV (reference sequence). The J segment lost 8 bases and the V segment lost 2 bases, leaving 5 bases of the junction unmatched. CDR3 sequence (DNA): TGTGCCAGCAGTTTAATGACTAGCGGGGAAGATGAGCAGTTCTTC. This gives the protein CASSLMTSGEDEQFF.

This clonotype was seen repeatedly, ten times or more. The chain employs TRBV7-2 and TRBJ2-3; 8 bases are a match to TRBD1. The CDR3 has 17 residues. Germline values: CDR1 SGHTA, CDR2 FQGNSA. V lost 1 base to trimming and J lost 1 base; unmatched junction nucleotides: 7. Here the CDR3 DNA reads TGTGCCAGCAGCTTAGGTACAGGGGGAGCCCGCACAGATACGCAGTATTTT. As protein: CASSLGTGGARTDTQYF.

This clonotype was picked up a small number of times. The chain's CDR3 is CASSPMTGTASSGANVLTF. The CDR3 coding sequence is TGTGCCAGCTCACCTATGACCGGGACAGCGAGCTCTGGGGCCAACGTCCTGACTTTC. The rearrangement uses TRBV18 and TRBJ2-6; 7 bases are a match to TRBD1. In germline, CDR1 is KGHSH, CDR2 LQKENI. The CDR3 spans 19 residues. V dropped 3 bases and J dropped 0; count of bases not matched to a gene: 11. The full variable domain, rest sourced from reference TRBV18 and TRBJ2-6, is NAGVMQNPRHLVRRRGQEARLRCSPMKGHSHVYWYRQLPEEGLKFMVYLQKENIIDESGMPKERFSAEFPKEGPSILRIQQVVRGDSAAYFCASSPMTGTASSGANVLTFGAGSRLTVL.

This clonotype has more than one count but fewer than ten. The rearrangement joins TRBV7-9 to TRBJ2-1, with TRBD1 identical over 10 bases. Looked up from germline, CDR1 is SEHNR and CDR2 is FQNEAQ (reference sequence). Trimming took 5 bases from V and 6 from J; bases not matched to a gene: 10. This CDR3 has 16 amino acids. In DNA form, the CDR3 reads TGTGCCAGCAGCCACCGGGACAGGGGACTGGTCAATGAGCAGTTCTTC. Translation: CASSHRDRGLVNEQFF.

The V and J genes are TRBV6-6 and TRBJ2-1; TRBD2 matches at 8 bases. Trimming cost V 0 bases and J 5 bases; bases outside gene matches: 6. The length of the CDR3 is 16 residues. Germline CDR1 and CDR2: MNHNY and SVGAGI (reference sequence). As DNA, the CDR3 is TGTGCCAGCAGTTACTCCGCCGGGGGGGGTCACAATGAGCAGTTCTTC. As protein: CASSYSAGGGHNEQFF.

This chain links TRBV3-1 with TRBJ2-7, with TRBD1 matching 10 bases. The V gene end was trimmed by 1 base and the J gene end by 6 bases; junction bases not matched to a gene: 15. Germline V gives CDR1 LGHDT, CDR2 YNNKEL (reference sequence). This CDR3 comprises 18 residues. Here the CDR3 DNA reads TGTGCCAGCAGCCAAGGATCTAGACCCGACAGGGGGCACATCGAGCAGTACGTC. Protein product: CASSQGSRPDRGHIEQYV.

The V and J genes are TRBV6-5 and TRBJ2-7; D may correspond to TRBD1 or TRBD2 (5 bases each). V was trimmed by 0 bases and J by 4 bases, leaving 10 bases between them. Germline CDR1 is MNHEY and CDR2 is SVGAGI. This CDR3 has 14 amino acids. The CDR3 is CASSYSLEGYEQYF. For the CDR3, the DNA is TGTGCCAGCAGTTACTCCTTAGAGGGGTACGAGCAGTACTTC.

This clonotype was observed a few times. The rearrangement links TRBV12-3 or TRBV12-4 to TRBJ2-1; D not certain. V lost 1 base and J 1 base, leaving 8 bases between the germline ends. The CDR3 length is 15 residues. The CDR3 loop reads CASSLGRYSYNEQFF. For the CDR3, the DNA is TGTGCCAGCAGTTTAGGGCGTTATTCCTACAATGAGCAGTTCTTC.

V and J are TRBV27 and TRBJ1-1; unclear D gene. Germline lookup yields CDR1 MNHEY and CDR2 SMNVEV (reference sequence). This CDR3 contains 14 residues. The V end lost 2 bases, the J end lost 2 bases, and 9 bases lay between the germline ends. The DNA for the CDR3 is TGTGCCAGCAGTTTAGGGGTCTTTAACACTGAAGCTTTCTTT. This encodes CASSLGVFNTEAFF.

V is TRBV9 and J is TRBJ1-2, with a tentative D call TRBD1 (6 bases). From germline, CDR1 is SGDLS and CDR2 YYNGEE. Deletions cut 0 bases from V and 4 bases from J, with 16 bases between. The CDR3 extends over 16 amino acids. The CDR3 DNA follows: TGTGCCAGCAGCGTAGGAACAGGGCCAAGCATCTATGGCTACACCTTC. Amino acid sequence: CASSVGTGPSIYGYTF.

The V gene is TRBV7-9, the J gene TRBJ2-7; D remains ambiguous. The germline CDR1 and CDR2 sequences are SEHNR and FQNEAQ (reference sequence). V lost 10 bases and J lost 4, with 20 bases in between. The CDR3 runs to 14 residues. The CDR3 spells CANSRVKAQYEQYF. CDR3 bases: TGTGCCAACAGTAGGGTGAAAGCTCAATACGAGCAGTACTTC.